These 30 T cell receptor beta chains were sequenced from one sample in a study of blood T cell repertoires in COVID-19. This table comes from immunoSEQ multiplex PCR, and its TCRdb copy is limited to in-frame clones, with some not included. The sample includes approximately 24,000 clones, over 75% seen only once; the top ten take approximately 8.3%. Sample: peripheral blood. The receptors originated from a man in his forties or fifties with active COVID-19.

V and J are TRBV11-2 and TRBJ2-3; TRBD2 agrees at 7 bases. From germline, CDR1 is SGHAT and CDR2 FQNNGV. Germline trimming cut 2 bases from V and 6 bases from J; bases unmatched to any gene: 2. The CDR3 runs to 13 residues. The CDR3 bases are TGTGCCAGCAGCTTATTGGGGGGGGATACGCAGTATTTT. Amino acids: CASSLLGGDTQYF.

The chain links TRBV13 to TRBJ1-5; D may be TRBD1 (5 bases). CDR3 length: 16 residues. V was trimmed by 4 bases and J by 2 bases, leaving 15 bases between them. Germline V gives CDR1 PRHDT, CDR2 FYEKMQ (reference sequence). CDR3 region: CASSSSVREGNQPQHF. In DNA form, the CDR3 reads TGTGCCAGCAGCTCCTCAGTCAGGGAAGGCAATCAGCCCCAGCATTTT.

A single count supports this clone. The V gene is TRBV6-5, the J gene TRBJ1-6; no clear D. CDR1 is MNHEY and CDR2 is SVGAGI in the germline V gene. This CDR3 has 16 residues. V shed 0 bases and J shed 6 bases, with 12 bases lying between them. The CDR3 protein is CASSYSRPPGNSPLHF. CDR3 bases: TGTGCCAGCAGTTACTCGCGTCCCCCGGGTAATTCACCCCTCCACTTT.

The rearrangement joins TRBV28 to TRBJ2-7; D is ambiguous. The CDR3 runs 18 residues. The V and J ends lost 4 bases and 2 bases respectively, with 24 bases between them. Germline V gene data show CDR1 as MDHEN and CDR2 as SYDVKM. The CDR3 region has the DNA TGTGCCAGCAGTTCCCTAAGGTCTCGGAGAGAAATAGCCTACGAGCAGTACGTC. Translating it yields CASSSLRSRREIAYEQYV.

The chain employs TRBV4-2 and TRBJ2-7; 7 bases align to TRBD1. The ends lost 4 bases at V and 2 bases at J; junction bases unmatched: 5. This CDR3 contains 14 residues. From germline, CDR1 is LGHNA and CDR2 YNFKEQ. In nucleotides, the CDR3 is TGTGCCAGCAGCCCGACAGGGAGAACCTACGAGCAGTACTTC. Protein sequence: CASSPTGRTYEQYF.

CDR3: CASSPRTALTGELFF. CDR3 DNA: TGTGCCAGCAGCCCCCGGACAGCCTTGACCGGGGAGCTGTTTTTT. The gene calls are TRBV5-4 and TRBJ2-2; the D gene is possibly TRBD1 (6 bases). The CDR3 is 15 amino acids. The V end was cut by 4 bases, the J end by 5 bases, with 15 bases between. Germline values: CDR1 SGHNT, CDR2 YYREEE (reference sequence).

The chain carries TRBV12-3 or TRBV12-4 and TRBJ1-1; D not certain. With 6 bases removed from V and 9 bases from J, the gap between germline ends came to 11 bases. The CDR3 spans 11 residues. In DNA form, the CDR3 reads TGTGCCAGCAGAAGAGGGAGTAAAGCTTTCTTT. This gives the protein CASRRGSKAFF.

The chain has TRBV10-3 and TRBJ2-3; TRBD1 aligns across 7 bases. Looked up from germline, CDR1 is ENHRY and CDR2 is SYGVKD. The CDR3 runs to 14 residues. After removal of 7 bases from V and 3 bases from J, the junction contained 7 bases not matched to a gene. As DNA, the CDR3 is TGTGCCATCACGGCCGGGACAGAAACAGATACGCAGTATTTT. This translates into CAITAGTETDTQYF.

V gene TRBV19 combines with J gene TRBJ1-1; D is unresolved. This CDR3 has 11 amino acids. V lost 10 bases and J lost 5, with 11 bases in between. Per the germline V gene, CDR1 is LNHDA and CDR2 is SQIVND (reference sequence). CDR3 sequence: CANPSGTEAFF. The CDR3, as DNA: TGTGCCAATCCGTCGGGGACTGAAGCTTTCTTT.

The CDR3 loop reads CASSLKNIQYF. The CDR3 DNA reads as TGTGCCAGCAGCCTCAAAAACATTCAGTACTTC. The chain employs TRBV28 and TRBJ2-4; D gene ambiguous. This CDR3 has 11 residues. From germline, CDR1 is MDHEN and CDR2 SYDVKM. V shed 6 bases and J shed 3 bases, with 3 bases lying between them.

To note about this clone: The DNA is left out, because the CDR3 cannot be placed on it with certainty; the CDR3 is given as TCRdb lists it. The V and J genes are TRBV24-1 and TRBJ2-3; the D call of TRBD1 is as the table states it, not checked on the DNA. Germline-derived CDR1 and CDR2 are KGHDR and SFDVKD. Counting both end residues, the CDR3 totals 14 amino acids. This CDR3 is CATSVPGATDTQYF.

The chain is built from TRBV30 and TRBJ2-1; 8 bases map to TRBD2. The CDR3 covers 14 residues. Germline CDR1 reads GTSNPN; CDR2 reads SVGIG (reference sequence). Trimming cost V 5 bases and J 4 bases; bases outside gene matches: 7. The CDR3 protein is CAWYEVAGYNEQFF. The CDR3 DNA sequence: TGTGCCTGGTACGAGGTAGCGGGATACAATGAGCAGTTCTTC.

The chain carries TRBV4-3 and TRBJ1-2; 10 nucleotides line up with TRBD1. With V trimmed by 0 bases and J by 7 bases, 5 bases remained unmatched. The CDR3 loop spans 15 amino acids. Per germline, CDR1 LGHNA and CDR2 YSLEER. In nucleotides, the CDR3 is TGCGCCAGCAGCCAAGATTCGGGGACAGGGGCTGGCTACACCTTC. This gives the protein CASSQDSGTGAGYTF.

The chain carries TRBV21-1 and TRBJ2-2; the D call TRBD1 from the table was never checked on the DNA. TRBV21-1 is designated a pseudogene. The CDR3 is made up of 14 amino acids. The CDR3 bases are TGTGCCCCTCTTGGGAGACAGGGAACCGGGGAGCTGTTTTTT. Translation gives CAPLGRQGTGELFF.

The J gene is TRBJ2-7, the V gene TRBV11-2; weak D call: TRBD1 (6 bases). CDR1 is SGHAT and CDR2 is FQNNGV in the germline V gene. This CDR3 has 13 residues. With 6 bases removed from V and 4 bases from J, the gap between germline ends came to 13 bases. In DNA, the CDR3 is TGTGCCAGCAGTCGACAGGTCGGATACGAGCAGTACGTC. Translated: CASSRQVGYEQYV.

This clone came up once. J is TRBJ1-5 and V is TRBV5-1; 10 bases are shared with TRBD1. The CDR3 totals 13 residues. Trimming at V came to 2 bases and at J to 11 bases, leaving 4 bases not matched to a gene. CDR1 and CDR2 from the germline V gene are SGHRS and YFSETQ. The CDR3, as DNA: TGCGCCAGCAGCTTCGGACAGGGGGGTGCCCAGCATTTT. It translates to CASSFGQGGAQHF.

This rearrangement joins TRBV14 to TRBJ1-2; 8 nucleotides match TRBD1. Germline loops: CDR1 SGHDN, CDR2 FVKESK. The CDR3 has 13 residues. The V segment lost 5 bases and the J segment 8 bases; nucleotides outside the gene matches: 7. DNA for the CDR3: TGTGCCAGCAGCGCTCAGGGGGCAGGGGGCTACACCTTC. It specifies CASSAQGAGGYTF.

This clone was recorded once. The chain combines TRBV5-1 with TRBJ1-1; D gene uncertain. V shed 0 bases and J shed 0 bases, with 18 bases lying between them. CDR1 SGHRS and CDR2 YFSETQ come from the germline V gene. The CDR3 totals 18 residues. CDR3 region: CASSLGSGRSGLNTEAFF. The CDR3 DNA is TGCGCCAGCAGCTTGGGCTCCGGGAGATCAGGCTTGAACACTGAAGCTTTCTTT.

The chain is built from TRBV5-1 and TRBJ1-3, with 10 bases identical to TRBD1. CDR1 is SGHRS and CDR2 is YFSETQ in the germline V gene. The ends lost 4 bases at V and 0 bases at J; junction bases unmatched: 7. The CDR3 totals 17 residues. The CDR3 sequence: CASSMGQGPSSGNTIYF. The CDR3 nucleotides read TGCGCCAGCAGCATGGGACAGGGGCCGTCCTCTGGAAACACCATATATTTT.

The chain combines TRBV18 with TRBJ2-2; TRBD2 matches 11 bases. From germline, CDR1 is KGHSH and CDR2 LQKENI. This CDR3 has 15 amino acids. After removal of 1 base from V and 6 bases from J, the junction contained 1 base not matched to a gene. CDR3 loop: CASSPRTSGSGELFF. The CDR3 nucleotides are TGTGCCAGCTCACCACGGACTAGCGGGTCCGGGGAGCTGTTTTTT.

The chain links TRBV5-4 to TRBJ2-7, with no clear D. With 4 bases removed from V and 2 bases from J, the gap between germline ends came to 13 bases. The CDR3 covers 14 residues. CDR1 is SGHNT, CDR2 YYREEE, per germline (reference sequence). CDR3 sequence reads: CASSRFDIPYEQYF. CDR3 DNA: TGTGCCAGCAGCCGTTTCGACATTCCCTACGAGCAGTACTTC. Using reference TRBV5-4 and TRBJ2-7 for the parts outside the CDR3, the full variable domain is ETGVTQSPTHLIKTRGQQVTLRCSSQSGHNTVSWYQQALGQGPQFIFQYYREEENGRGNFPPRFSGLQFPNYSSELNVNALELDDSALYLCASSRFDIPYEQYFGPGTRLTVT.

This clone was counted a few times. V gene TRBV25-1 combines with J gene TRBJ1-3; perhaps TRBD1 as D (5 bases). V lost 1 base to trimming and J lost 0 bases, with 16 bases between them. CDR1 and CDR2 from the germline V gene are MGHDK and SYGVNS. This CDR3 has 18 residues. CDR3 sequence (DNA): TGTGCCAGCAGTGAATTTCTGGCAGGGCCTAGCTCTGGAAACACCATATATTTT. Protein: CASSEFLAGPSSGNTIYF.

The rearrangement links TRBV4-1 to TRBJ1-2; maybe TRBD1 (5 bases). Germline CDR1 MGHRA, CDR2 YSYEKL. The CDR3 sequence is 15 residues long. Trimming took 0 bases from V and 4 from J, leaving 12 bases between them. The DNA of the CDR3 is TGCGCCAGCAGCCAAGATTGGGGGGGGATCTATGGCTACACCTTC. Protein product: CASSQDWGGIYGYTF.

The V and J genes are TRBV9 and TRBJ1-2; D call uncertain. Germline V gene sequence: CDR1 SGDLS, CDR2 YYNGEE. The CDR3 consists of 14 residues. Trimming left V 4 bases short and J 2 bases short, with 12 bases between. CDR3 sequence reads: CASSREQQNYGYTF. CDR3 in DNA: TGTGCCAGCAGCCGAGAACAGCAAAACTATGGCTACACCTTC.

V is TRBV7-2 and J is TRBJ1-6; TRBD1 aligns across 7 bases. Germline-derived CDR1 and CDR2 are SGHTA and FQGNSA. CDR3 length: 14 amino acids. V was pared by 5 bases and J by 7 bases, with 5 bases of the junction left unmatched. CDR3 DNA: TGTGCCAGCAGCCGGGGACAGACCAATTCACCCCTCCACTTT. Its protein product is CASSRGQTNSPLHF. The variable domain in full, with the rest retrieved from reference TRBV7-2 and TRBJ1-6, is GAGVSQSPSNKVTEKGKDVELRCDPISGHTALYWYRQSLGQGLEFLIYFQGNSAPDKSGLPSDRFSAERTGGSVSTLTIQRTQQEDSAVYLCASSRGQTNSPLHFGNGTRLTVT.

The chain has TRBV6-5 and TRBJ1-2; 9 bases are shared with TRBD1. Germline V gene sequence: CDR1 MNHEY, CDR2 SVGAGI. Losses at the gene ends were 2 bases for V and 4 bases for J; bases not matched to a gene: 5. The CDR3 contains 15 residues. The CDR3 loop reads CASSYGGQGPYGYTF. CDR3 nucleotides: TGTGCCAGCAGTTACGGGGGACAGGGACCCTATGGCTACACCTTC.

The chain recombines TRBV5-1 with TRBJ1-6; 9 nucleotides line up with TRBD1. Germline CDR1 SGHRS, CDR2 YFSETQ. This CDR3 region has 14 residues. V shed 3 bases, J shed 8 bases, and the junction held 3 bases outside the gene matches. The CDR3 DNA follows: TGCGCCAGCAGCTCGGACAGGGGATATTCACCCCTCCACTTT. Translated: CASSSDRGYSPLHF.

The count of this clone is one. V usage is TRBV19 and J usage is TRBJ2-1, with 7 bases fitting TRBD1. Germline assignment: CDR1 LNHDA and CDR2 SQIVND (reference sequence). The CDR3 runs to 17 residues. J gave up 0 bases and V 3 bases, and 8 bases lay outside the gene matches. Here the CDR3 reads CASSMPQGVGSYNEQFF. The CDR3 coding sequence is TGTGCCAGTAGTATGCCCCAGGGGGTCGGCTCCTACAATGAGCAGTTCTTC.

V is TRBV19 and J is TRBJ2-1; possible D gene TRBD1, 6 bases. CDR1 and CDR2 from the germline V gene are LNHDA and SQIVND (reference sequence). V was shortened by 1 base and J by 1 base, with 8 bases between the two germline ends. This CDR3 is 15 amino acids long. CDR3 protein: CASSIGRGSYNEQFF. In nucleotides, the CDR3 is TGTGCCAGTAGTATAGGCAGGGGATCCTACAATGAGCAGTTCTTC. Complete variable domain (other parts from reference TRBV19 and TRBJ2-1): DGGITQSPKYLFRKEGQNVTLSCEQNLNHDAMYWYRQDPGQGLRLIYYSQIVNDFQKGDIAEGYSVSREKKESFPLTVTSAQKNPTAFYLCASSIGRGSYNEQFFGPGTRLTVL.

The chain recombines TRBV6-1 with TRBJ1-5; D is unresolved. The germline gives CDR1 MNHNS, CDR2 SASEGT. Trimming cost V 2 bases and J 0 bases, with 5 bases left between them. The CDR3 has 14 amino acids. This CDR3 reads CASSELYSNQPQHF. As DNA, the CDR3 is TGTGCCAGCAGTGAACTCTATAGCAATCAGCCCCAGCATTTT.